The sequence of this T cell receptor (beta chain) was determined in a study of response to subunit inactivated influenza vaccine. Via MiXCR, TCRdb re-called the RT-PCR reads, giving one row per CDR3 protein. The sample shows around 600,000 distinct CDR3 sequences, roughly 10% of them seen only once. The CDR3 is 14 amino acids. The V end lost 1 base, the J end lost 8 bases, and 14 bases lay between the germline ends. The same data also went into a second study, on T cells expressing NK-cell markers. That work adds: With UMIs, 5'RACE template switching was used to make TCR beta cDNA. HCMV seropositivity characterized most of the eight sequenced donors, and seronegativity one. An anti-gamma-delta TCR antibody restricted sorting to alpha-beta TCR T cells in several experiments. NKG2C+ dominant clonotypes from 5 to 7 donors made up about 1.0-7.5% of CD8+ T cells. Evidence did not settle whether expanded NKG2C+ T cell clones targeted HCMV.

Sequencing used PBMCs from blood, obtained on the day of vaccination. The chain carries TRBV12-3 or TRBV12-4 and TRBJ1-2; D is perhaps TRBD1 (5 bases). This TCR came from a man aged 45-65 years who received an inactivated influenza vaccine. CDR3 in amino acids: CASSLGARVQGYTF. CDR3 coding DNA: TGTGCCAGCAGTTTAGGGGCCAGGGTACAAGGCTACACCTTC.